This T cell receptor (beta chain) was found in a study of CD8 T cells in ankylosing spondylitis. Study findings and constraints: Clones tied to disease were said to be significantly enriched in matched ankylosing spondylitis synovial fluid.

On this clonotype: What it recognizes is unknown.

Trimming pared 0 bases from V and 0 bases from J, leaving 6 bases between. The CDR3 length is 15 residues. Germline CDR1 and CDR2: LGHDT and YNNKEL (reference sequence). As the method for making TCR beta libraries, quantitative 5'-RACE with molecular barcodes was used. TCRdb processed the 5' RACE reads anew with MiXCR; each CDR3 protein has one entry. The table shows almost 250,000 distinct CDR3 sequences, with roughly a third occurring only once. The source of this sequence is a male donor with ankylosing spondylitis or in good health (not recorded which). The sample comprised blood, either unsorted or a sorted T cell fraction (not recorded which). The rearrangement uses TRBV3-1 and TRBJ1-3; the D is unclear. The CDR3 region is CASSQDRFSGNTIYF. The CDR3 nucleotides read TGTGCCAGCAGCCAAGACCGGTTCTCTGGAAACACCATATATTTT.